The source of this TCR beta chain is a study of OX40 agonist ivuxolimab in advanced cancers. Study information: Subjects had a mean age of around 60 years, with a range of about 23 to 79; less than 90% were male.

This clone was observed a few times. Some clones are missing from TCRdb's copy, which holds only in-frame ones; the method was immunoSEQ multiplex PCR. The sample contains about 28,000 clones, roughly 87% of which appear only once. The ends were cut back, 3 bases at V and 2 bases at J, with 15 bases in the middle. The CDR3 extends over 15 amino acids. The germline CDR1 and CDR2 sequences are SGDLS and YYNGEE. Sequences were derived from CD4+ or CD8+ T cells sorted from blood, sampled in a trial of the OX40 agonist ivuxolimab. The chain combines TRBV9 with TRBJ2-7; D tentatively fits TRBD1 or TRBD2 (6 bases each). This TCR derives from an adult with an advanced solid tumor such as melanoma, head and neck, liver or kidney cancer. This CDR3 is CASSGGATGTYEQYF. The DNA of the CDR3 is TGTGCCAGCAGCGGGGGGGCGACTGGAACCTACGAGCAGTACTTC.